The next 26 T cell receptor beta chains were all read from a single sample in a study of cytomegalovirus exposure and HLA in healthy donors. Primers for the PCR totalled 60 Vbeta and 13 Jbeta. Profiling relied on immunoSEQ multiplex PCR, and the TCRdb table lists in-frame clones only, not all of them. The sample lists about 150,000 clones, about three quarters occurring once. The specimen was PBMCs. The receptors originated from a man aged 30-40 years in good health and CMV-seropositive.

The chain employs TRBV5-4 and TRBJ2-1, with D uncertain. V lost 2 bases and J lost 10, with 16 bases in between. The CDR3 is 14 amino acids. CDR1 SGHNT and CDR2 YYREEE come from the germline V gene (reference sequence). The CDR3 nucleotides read TGTGCCAGCAGCTTAGGCCTAGAGGTATTGGAGCAGTTCTTC. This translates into CASSLGLEVLEQFF.

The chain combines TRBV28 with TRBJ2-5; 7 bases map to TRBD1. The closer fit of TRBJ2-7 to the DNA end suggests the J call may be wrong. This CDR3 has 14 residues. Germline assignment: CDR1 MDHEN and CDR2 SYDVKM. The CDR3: CASSYRGLPYEQYF. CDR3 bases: TGTGCCAGCAGTTACAGGGGATTACCCTACGAGCAGTACTTC.

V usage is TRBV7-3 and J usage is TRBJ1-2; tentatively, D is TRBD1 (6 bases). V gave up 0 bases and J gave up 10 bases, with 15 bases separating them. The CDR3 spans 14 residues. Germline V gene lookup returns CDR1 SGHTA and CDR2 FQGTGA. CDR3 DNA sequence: TGTGCCAGCAGCTTAACGCCCGGACAGTCTCCCTACACCTTC. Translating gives CASSLTPGQSPYTF.

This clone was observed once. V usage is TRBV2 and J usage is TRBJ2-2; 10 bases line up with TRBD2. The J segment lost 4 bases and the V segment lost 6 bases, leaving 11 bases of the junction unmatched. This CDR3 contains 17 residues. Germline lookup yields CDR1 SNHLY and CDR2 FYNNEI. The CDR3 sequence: CASSDPLAGVRTGELFF. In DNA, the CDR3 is TGTGCCAGCAGCGACCCTCTAGCGGGAGTTCGCACCGGGGAGCTGTTTTTT.

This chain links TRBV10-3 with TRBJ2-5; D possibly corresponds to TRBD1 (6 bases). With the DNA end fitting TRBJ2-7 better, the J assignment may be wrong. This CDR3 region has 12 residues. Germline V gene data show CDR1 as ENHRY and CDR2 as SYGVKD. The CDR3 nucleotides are TGTGCCATCAGGGACAGCTCCTACGAGCAGTACTTC. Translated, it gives CAIRDSSYEQYF.

The chain's CDR3 is CASSSSGEQFF. CDR3 sequence (DNA): TGTGCCAGCAGCTCATCCGGTGAGCAGTTCTTC. The rearrangement joins TRBV13 to TRBJ2-1, with unresolved D. Germline CDR1 reads PRHDT; CDR2 reads FYEKMQ (reference sequence). The length of the CDR3 is 11 residues. V was trimmed by 4 bases and J by 9 bases, leaving 7 bases between them. Variable domain in full (rest from reference TRBV13 and TRBJ2-1): AAGVIQSPRHLIKEKRETATLKCYPIPRHDTVYWYQQGPGQDPQFLISFYEKMQSDKGSIPDRFSAQQFSDYHSELNMSSLELGDSALYFCASSSSGEQFFGPGTRLTVL.

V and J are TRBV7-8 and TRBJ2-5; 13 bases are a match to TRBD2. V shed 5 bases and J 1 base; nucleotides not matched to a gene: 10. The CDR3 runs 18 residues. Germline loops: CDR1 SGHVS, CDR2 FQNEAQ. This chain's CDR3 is CASSPSPGLAGLQETQYF. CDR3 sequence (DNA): TGTGCCAGCAGCCCCTCACCGGGACTAGCGGGGCTCCAAGAGACCCAGTACTTC.

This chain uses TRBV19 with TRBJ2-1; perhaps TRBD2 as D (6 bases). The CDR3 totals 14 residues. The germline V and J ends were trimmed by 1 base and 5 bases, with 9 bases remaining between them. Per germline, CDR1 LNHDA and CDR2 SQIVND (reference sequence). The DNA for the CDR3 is TGTGCCAGTAGTATAGCGGCGGGGAACAATGAGCAGTTCTTC. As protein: CASSIAAGNNEQFF.

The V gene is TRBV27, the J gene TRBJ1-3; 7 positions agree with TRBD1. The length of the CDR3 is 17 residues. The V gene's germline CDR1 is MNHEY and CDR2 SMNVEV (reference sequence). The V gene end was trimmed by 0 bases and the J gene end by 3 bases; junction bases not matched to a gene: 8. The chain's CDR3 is CASSLSFDRAFGNTIYF. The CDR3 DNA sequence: TGTGCCAGCAGTTTATCATTTGACAGGGCCTTTGGAAACACCATATATTTT.

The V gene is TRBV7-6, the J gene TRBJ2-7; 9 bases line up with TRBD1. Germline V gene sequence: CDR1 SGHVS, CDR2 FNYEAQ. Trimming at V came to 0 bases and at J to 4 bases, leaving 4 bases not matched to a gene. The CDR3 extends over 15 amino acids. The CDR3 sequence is CASSLAPGQGYEQYF. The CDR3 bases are TGTGCCAGCAGCTTAGCCCCGGGACAGGGTTACGAGCAGTACTTC. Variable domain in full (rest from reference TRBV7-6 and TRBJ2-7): GAGVSQSPRYKVTKRGQDVALRCDPISGHVSLYWYRQALGQGPEFLTYFNYEAQQDKSGLPNDRFSAERPEGSISTLTIQRTEQRDSAMYRCASSLAPGQGYEQYFGPGTRLTVT.

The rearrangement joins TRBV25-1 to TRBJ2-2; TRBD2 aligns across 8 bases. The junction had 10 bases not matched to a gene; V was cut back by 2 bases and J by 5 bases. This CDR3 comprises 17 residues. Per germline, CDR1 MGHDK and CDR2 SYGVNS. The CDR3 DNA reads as TGTGCCAGCAGTGAACCCCCGGGAGGGCCGGGAACCGGGGAGCTGTTTTTT. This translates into CASSEPPGGPGTGELFF.

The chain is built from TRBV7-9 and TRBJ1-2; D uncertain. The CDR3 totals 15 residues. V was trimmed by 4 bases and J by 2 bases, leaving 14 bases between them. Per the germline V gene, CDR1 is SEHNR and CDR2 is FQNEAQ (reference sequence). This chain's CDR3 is CASSSTPPQNYGYTF. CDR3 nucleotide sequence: TGTGCCAGCAGCTCCACCCCTCCGCAGAACTATGGCTACACCTTC. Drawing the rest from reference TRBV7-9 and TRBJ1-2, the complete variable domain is DTGVSQNPRHKITKRGQNVTFRCDPISEHNRLYWYRQTLGQGPEFLTYFQNEAQLEKSRLLSDRFSAERPKGSFSTLEIQRTEQGDSAMYLCASSSTPPQNYGYTFGSGTRLTVV.

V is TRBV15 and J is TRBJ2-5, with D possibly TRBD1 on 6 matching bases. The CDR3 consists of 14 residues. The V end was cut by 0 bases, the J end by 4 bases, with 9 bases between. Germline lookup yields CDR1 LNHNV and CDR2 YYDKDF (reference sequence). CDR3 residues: CATSRDRGTETQYF. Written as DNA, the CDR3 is TGTGCCACCAGCAGAGATAGGGGGACAGAGACCCAGTACTTC.

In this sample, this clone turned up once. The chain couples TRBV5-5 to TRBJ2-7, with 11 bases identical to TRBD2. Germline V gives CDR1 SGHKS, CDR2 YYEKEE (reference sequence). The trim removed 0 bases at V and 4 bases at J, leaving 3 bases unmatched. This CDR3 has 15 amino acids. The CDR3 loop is CASSLAGTSGYEQYF. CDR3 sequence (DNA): TGTGCCAGCAGCTTGGCAGGGACTAGCGGTTACGAGCAGTACTTC.

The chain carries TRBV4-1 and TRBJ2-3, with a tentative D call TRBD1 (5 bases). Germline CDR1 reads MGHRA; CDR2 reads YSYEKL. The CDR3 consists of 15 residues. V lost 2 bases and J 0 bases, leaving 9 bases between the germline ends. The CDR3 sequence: CASSQNAGSTDTQYF. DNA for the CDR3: TGCGCCAGCAGCCAAAATGCAGGGAGCACAGATACGCAGTATTTT.

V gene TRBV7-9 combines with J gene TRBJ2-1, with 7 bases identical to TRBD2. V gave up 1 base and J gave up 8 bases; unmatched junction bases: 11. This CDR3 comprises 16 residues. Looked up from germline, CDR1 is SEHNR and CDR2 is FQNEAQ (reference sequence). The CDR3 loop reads CASSLGGGSGWDEQFF. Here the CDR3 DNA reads TGTGCCAGCAGCTTAGGAGGCGGGAGTGGGTGGGATGAGCAGTTCTTC.

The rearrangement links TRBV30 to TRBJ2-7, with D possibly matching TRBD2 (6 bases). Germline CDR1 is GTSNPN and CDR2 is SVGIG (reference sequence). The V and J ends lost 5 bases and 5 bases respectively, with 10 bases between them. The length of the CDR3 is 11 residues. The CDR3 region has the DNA TGTGCCTGGGGATTAGCGGACGAGCAGTACTTC. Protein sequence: CAWGLADEQYF. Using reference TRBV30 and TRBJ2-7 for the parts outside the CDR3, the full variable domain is SQTIHQWPATLVQPVGSPLSLECTVEGTSNPNLYWYRQAAGRGLQLLFYSVGIGQISSEVPQNLSASRPQDRQFILSSKKLLLSDSGFYLCAWGLADEQYFGPGTRLTVT.

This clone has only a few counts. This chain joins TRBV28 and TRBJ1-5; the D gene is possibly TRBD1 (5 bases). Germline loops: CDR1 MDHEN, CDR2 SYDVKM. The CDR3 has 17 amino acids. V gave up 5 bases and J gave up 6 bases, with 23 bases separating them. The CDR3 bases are TGTGCCAGCAGTATAGGGTACGGGCCACAGGAGGGTCAGCCCCAGCATTTT. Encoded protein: CASSIGYGPQEGQPQHF. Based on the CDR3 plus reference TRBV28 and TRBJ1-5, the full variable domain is DVKVTQSSRYLVKRTGEKVFLECVQDMDHENMFWYRQDPGLGLRLIYFSYDVKMKEKGDIPEGYSVSREKKERFSLILESASTNQTSMYLCASSIGYGPQEGQPQHFGDGTRLSIL.

The CDR3 here is CASSSVTRPSRAGNTIYF. DNA for the CDR3: TGTGCCAGCAGCTCGGTCACGCGTCCCTCCAGGGCCGGAAACACCATATATTTT. The rearrangement uses TRBV7-2 and TRBJ1-3, with D perhaps TRBD1 (5 bases). Per germline, CDR1 SGHTA and CDR2 FQGNSA. Trimming removed 4 bases at V and 4 bases at J, with 23 bases between. The CDR3 spans 18 residues.

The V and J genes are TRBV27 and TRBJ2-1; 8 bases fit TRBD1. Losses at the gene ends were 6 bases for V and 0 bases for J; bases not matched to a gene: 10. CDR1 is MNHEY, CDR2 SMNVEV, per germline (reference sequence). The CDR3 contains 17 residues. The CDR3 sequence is CASSRKTGVSSYNEQFF. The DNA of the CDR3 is TGTGCCAGCAGCCGAAAGACAGGGGTGAGCTCCTACAATGAGCAGTTCTTC.

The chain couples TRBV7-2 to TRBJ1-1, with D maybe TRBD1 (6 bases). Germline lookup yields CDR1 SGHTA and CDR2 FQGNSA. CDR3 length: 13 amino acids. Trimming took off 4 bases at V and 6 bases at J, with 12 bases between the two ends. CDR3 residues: CASSSPGTPEAFF. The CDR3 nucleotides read TGTGCCAGCAGCTCCCCCGGGACACCTGAAGCTTTCTTT.

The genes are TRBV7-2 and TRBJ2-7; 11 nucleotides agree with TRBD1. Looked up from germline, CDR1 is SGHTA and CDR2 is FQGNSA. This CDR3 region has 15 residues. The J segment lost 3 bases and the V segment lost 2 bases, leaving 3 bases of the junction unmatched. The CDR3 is CASSLMGQGVYEQYF. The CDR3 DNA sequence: TGTGCCAGCAGCTTAATGGGACAGGGGGTCTACGAGCAGTACTTC.

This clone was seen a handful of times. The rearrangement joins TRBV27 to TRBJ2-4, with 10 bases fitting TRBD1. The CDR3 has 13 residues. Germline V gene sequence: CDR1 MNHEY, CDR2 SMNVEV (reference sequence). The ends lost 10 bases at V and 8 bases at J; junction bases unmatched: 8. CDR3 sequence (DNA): TGTGCCATTGGTAGGGGGACAGGGGACATTCAGTACTTC. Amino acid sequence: CAIGRGTGDIQYF.

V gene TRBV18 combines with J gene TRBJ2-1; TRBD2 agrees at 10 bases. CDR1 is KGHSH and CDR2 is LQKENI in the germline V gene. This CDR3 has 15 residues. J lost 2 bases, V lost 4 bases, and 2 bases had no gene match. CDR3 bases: TGTGCCAGCTCACAGCGGGGGGGACCCTACAATGAGCAGTTCTTC. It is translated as CASSQRGGPYNEQFF.

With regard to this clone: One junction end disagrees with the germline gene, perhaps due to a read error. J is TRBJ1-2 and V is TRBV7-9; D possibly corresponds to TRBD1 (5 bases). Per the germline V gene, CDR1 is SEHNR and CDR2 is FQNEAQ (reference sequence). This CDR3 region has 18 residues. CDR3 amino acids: CSSSSDLTDWGSNYGYTF. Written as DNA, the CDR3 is TGTTCCAGCAGCTCTGACTTGACAGATTGGGGTTCTAACTATGGCTACACCTTC. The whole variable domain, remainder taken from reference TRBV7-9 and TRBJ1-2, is DTGVSQNPRHKITKRGQNVTFRCDPISEHNRLYWYRQTLGQGPEFLTYFQNEAQLEKSRLLSDRFSAERPKGSFSTLEIQRTEQGDSAMYLCSSSSDLTDWGSNYGYTFGSGTRLTVV.

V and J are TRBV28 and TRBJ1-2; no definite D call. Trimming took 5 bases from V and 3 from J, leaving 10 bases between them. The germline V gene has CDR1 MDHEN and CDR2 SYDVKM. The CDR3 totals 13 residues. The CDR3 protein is CASSPTDDYGYTF. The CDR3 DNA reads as TGTGCCAGCAGTCCAACAGATGACTATGGCTACACCTTC.